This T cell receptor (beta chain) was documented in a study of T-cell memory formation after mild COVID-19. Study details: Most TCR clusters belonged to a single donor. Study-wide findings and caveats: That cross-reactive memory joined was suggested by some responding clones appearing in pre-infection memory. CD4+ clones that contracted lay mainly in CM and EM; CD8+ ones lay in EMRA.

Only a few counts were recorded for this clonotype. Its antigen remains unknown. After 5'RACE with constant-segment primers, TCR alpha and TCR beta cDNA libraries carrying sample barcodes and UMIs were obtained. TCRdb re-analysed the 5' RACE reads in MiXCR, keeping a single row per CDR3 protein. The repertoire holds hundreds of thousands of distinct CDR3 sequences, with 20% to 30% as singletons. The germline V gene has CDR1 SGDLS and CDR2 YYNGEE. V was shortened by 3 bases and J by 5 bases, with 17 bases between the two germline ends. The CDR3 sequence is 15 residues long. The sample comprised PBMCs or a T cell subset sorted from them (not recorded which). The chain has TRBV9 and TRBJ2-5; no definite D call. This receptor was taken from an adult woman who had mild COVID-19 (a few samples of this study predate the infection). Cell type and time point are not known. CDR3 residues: CASSAPGAAGETQYF. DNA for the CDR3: TGTGCCAGCAGCGCCCCTGGAGCCGCCGGGGAGACCCAGTACTTC. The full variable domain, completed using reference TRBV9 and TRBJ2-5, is DSGVTQTPKHLITATGQRVTLRCSPRSGDLSVYWYQQSLDQGLQFLIQYYNGEERAKGNILERFSAQQFPDLHSELNLSSLELGDSALYFCASSAPGAAGETQYFGPGTRLLVL.